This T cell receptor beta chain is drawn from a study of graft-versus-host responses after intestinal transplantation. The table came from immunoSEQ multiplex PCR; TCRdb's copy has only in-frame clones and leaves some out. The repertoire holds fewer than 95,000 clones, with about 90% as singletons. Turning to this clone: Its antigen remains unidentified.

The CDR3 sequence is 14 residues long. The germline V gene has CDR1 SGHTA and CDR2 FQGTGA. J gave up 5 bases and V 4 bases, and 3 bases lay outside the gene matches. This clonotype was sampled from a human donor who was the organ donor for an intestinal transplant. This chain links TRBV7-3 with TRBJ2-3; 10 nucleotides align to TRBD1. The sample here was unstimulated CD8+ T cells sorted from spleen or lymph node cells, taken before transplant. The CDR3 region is CASSYGTGEDTQYF. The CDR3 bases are TGTGCCAGCAGCTACGGGACAGGGGAAGATACGCAGTATTTT.